A single TCR beta chain is shown here with its context. Sequenced by immunoSEQ multiplex PCR; TCRdb stores in-frame clones only, minus some. The table lists fewer than 65,000 clones, more than 80% of them singletons. The source of the sample is a study of OX40 agonist ivuxolimab in advanced cancers. Study-wide context: Given to patients was ivuxolimab, an agonistic anti-OX40 (CD134) antibody. Patients achieving partial responses numbered three: one hepatocellular carcinoma case and two cutaneous melanoma cases.

Patients with a history of autoimmune disease or on systemic immunosuppression were excluded. This sequence originates from an adult with an advanced solid tumor such as melanoma, head and neck, liver or kidney cancer. Sequenced here: CD4+ or CD8+ T cells sorted from blood, sampled in a trial of the OX40 agonist ivuxolimab.

CDR3 sequence reads: CASSVTGTGDEQYF. The CDR3 DNA is TGCGCCAGCAGCGTCACCGGGACAGGAGACGAGCAGTACTTC. The V call is TRBV5-1, the J call TRBJ2-7, with TRBD1 identical over 8 bases. The trim removed 4 bases at V and 5 bases at J, leaving 8 bases unmatched. Germline values: CDR1 SGHRS, CDR2 YFSETQ. This CDR3 region has 14 residues. The full variable domain, rest sourced from reference TRBV5-1 and TRBJ2-7, is KAGVTQTPRYLIKTRGQQVTLSCSPISGHRSVSWYQQTPGQGLQFLFEYFSETQRNKGNFPGRFSGRQFSNSRSEMNVSTLELGDSALYLCASSVTGTGDEQYFGPGTRLTVT.